This T cell receptor (beta chain) was captured by sequencing in a study of PD-L1 blockade in urothelial cancer. Overall study context: Patients initiated atezolizumab in about 2014 at 1,200 mg intravenously every 3 weeks. Most patients, about 90% of the roughly 29, were males with bladder-origin cancer. Each patient had 0 to 3 earlier chemotherapy regimens. Study-level results: The study found that durable-benefit patients expanded tumor-associated blood clones more at 3 weeks.

The CDR3 has 13 amino acids. Trimming stripped 7 bases from V and 1 base from J, with 9 bases between. CDR1 and CDR2 from the germline V gene are SEHNR and FQNEAQ (reference sequence). Time point here: pretreatment peripheral blood. Some clones are missing from TCRdb's copy, which holds only in-frame ones; the method was immunoSEQ multiplex PCR. The sample shows some 87,000 clones, roughly 91% of them seen only once. Turning to this clone: The antigen is unknown.

This sequence was found in a man aged 55 to 70 with urothelial cancer. This chain links TRBV7-9 with TRBJ2-3; D gene uncertain. Sequenced material: PBMCs, taken around atezolizumab (anti-PD-L1) treatment. The CDR3 nucleotides are TGTGCCAGCACGAGAGAGGGCACAGATACGCAGTATTTT. It is translated as CASTREGTDTQYF. Full variable domain (missing parts from reference TRBV7-9 and TRBJ2-3): DTGVSQNPRHKITKRGQNVTFRCDPISEHNRLYWYRQTLGQGPEFLTYFQNEAQLEKSRLLSDRFSAERPKGSFSTLEIQRTEQGDSAMYLCASTREGTDTQYFGPGTRLTVL.